Presented here are 8 T cell receptor beta chains from one specimen sequenced in a study of shared clonotypes between healthy human individuals. Assay: immunoSEQ multiplex PCR; the TCRdb copy retains only in-frame clones and omits some. The top ten hold roughly 0.36% of the sample, which has about 2.3 million clones, about 92% seen once. The material sequenced was naive CD4+ T cells from PBMCs. The subset is: CD45RA+ positively selected. These receptors were taken from a man between 18 and 29 years old in good health. Some clones in this sample may be carry-over from other donors' samples.

This clone was recorded only once. The chain carries TRBV28 and TRBJ2-3; D remains ambiguous. Looked up from germline, CDR1 is MDHEN and CDR2 is SYDVKM. Trimming pared 7 bases from V and 2 bases from J, leaving 7 bases between. The CDR3 totals 12 residues. CDR3 residues: CASIANTDTQYF. The CDR3 DNA is TGTGCCAGCATCGCAAACACAGATACGCAGTATTTT.

This chain links TRBV5-4 with TRBJ2-1; D may correspond to TRBD1 or TRBD2 (6 bases each). CDR1 is SGHNT and CDR2 is YYREEE in the germline V gene (reference sequence). V was trimmed by 4 bases and J by 3 bases, leaving 14 bases between them. The CDR3 consists of 15 residues. The CDR3 region is CASSERGGGYNEQFF. In nucleotides, the CDR3 is TGTGCCAGCAGCGAAAGAGGAGGGGGCTACAATGAGCAGTTCTTC.

The chain carries TRBV2 and TRBJ2-7; 11 bases agree with TRBD1. The CDR3 is 17 residues long. With V trimmed by 5 bases and J by 0 bases, 9 bases remained unmatched. The germline V gene has CDR1 SNHLY and CDR2 FYNNEI. The CDR3 DNA follows: TGTGCCAGCAGTTATAGGACAGGGGGCGCCGTCTCCTACGAGCAGTACTTC. Protein sequence: CASSYRTGGAVSYEQYF.

As regards this clone: The conserved final phenylalanine or tryptophan is absent from the CDR3, which likely points to a read error. This chain joins TRBV19 and TRBJ1-2; 7 positions match TRBD1. The CDR3 sequence is 15 residues long. Trimming cost V 3 bases and J 2 bases; bases outside gene matches: 6. CDR1 LNHDA and CDR2 SQIVND come from the germline V gene (reference sequence). The CDR3 reads CASSIEGGGNYGYTL. CDR3 in DNA: TGTGCCAGTAGTATCGAGGGAGGGGGCAACTATGGCTACACCCTC.

In the case of this clone: A much larger clone lies one base from this, so it may be a read error. The chain couples TRBV2 to TRBJ2-3; D gene ambiguous. With 5 bases removed from V and 4 bases from J, the gap between germline ends came to 4 bases. Germline CDR1 SNHLY, CDR2 FYNNEI. The CDR3 has 11 residues. CDR3 loop: CASSYPDTQYF. The CDR3 DNA sequence: TGTGCCAGCAGTTACCCAGATACGCAGTATTTT.

V usage is TRBV7-8 and J usage is TRBJ2-2; TRBD2 matches at 9 bases. This CDR3 has 16 residues. Germline V gene sequence: CDR1 SGHVS, CDR2 FQNEAQ. The V and J ends lost 2 bases and 3 bases, in that order; junction bases with no gene match: 4. CDR3 protein: CASSLLAGTDTGELFF. For the CDR3, the DNA is TGTGCCAGCAGCTTACTAGCGGGAACTGACACCGGGGAGCTGTTTTTT.

In the case of this clone: This sample also contains other DNA sequences that code for the same CDR3. This rearrangement joins TRBV5-1 to TRBJ2-5, with 8 bases fitting TRBD2. V dropped 0 bases and J dropped 4; count of bases not matched to a gene: 2. Per germline, CDR1 SGHRS and CDR2 YFSETQ. The CDR3 consists of 14 residues. CDR3 coding DNA: TGCGCCAGCAGCTTGGAGGCGGGAGGAGAGACCCAGTACTTC. Its translation: CASSLEAGGETQYF.

The V call is TRBV14, the J call TRBJ2-7; 7 positions match TRBD2. CDR3 length equals 15 residues. Losses at the gene ends were 0 bases for V and 5 bases for J; bases not matched to a gene: 7. Per germline, CDR1 SGHDN and CDR2 FVKESK. This CDR3 reads CASSQDPTRGNEQYF. The CDR3 region has the DNA TGTGCCAGCAGCCAAGATCCGACGCGGGGGAACGAGCAGTACTTC.